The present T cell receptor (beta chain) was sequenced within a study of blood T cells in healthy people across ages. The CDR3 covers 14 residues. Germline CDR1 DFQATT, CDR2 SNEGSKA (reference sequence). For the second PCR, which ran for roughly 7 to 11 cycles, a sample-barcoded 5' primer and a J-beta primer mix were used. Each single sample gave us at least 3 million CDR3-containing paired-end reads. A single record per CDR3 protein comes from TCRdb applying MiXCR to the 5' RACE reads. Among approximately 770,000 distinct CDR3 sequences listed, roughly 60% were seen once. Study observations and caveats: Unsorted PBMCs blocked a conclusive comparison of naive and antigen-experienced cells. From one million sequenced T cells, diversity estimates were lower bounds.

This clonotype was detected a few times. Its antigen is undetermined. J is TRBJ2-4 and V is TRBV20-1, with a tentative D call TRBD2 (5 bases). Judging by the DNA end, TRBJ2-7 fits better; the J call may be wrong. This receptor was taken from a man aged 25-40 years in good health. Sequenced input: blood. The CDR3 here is CSARDPQRHYEQYF. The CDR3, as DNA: TGCAGTGCTAGAGATCCACAGCGGCACTACGAGCAGTACTTC.